This TCR beta chain was sequenced for a study of early T cells in non-severe SARS-CoV-2 infection. Study details: Sequencing input comprised bulk RNA from unsorted whole blood; chain pairing was not available.

Unique molecular identifiers were added to individual cDNA molecules. TCRdb itself ran the 5' RACE reads through MiXCR, one entry per CDR3 protein. The sample shows tens of thousands of distinct CDR3 sequences, around 13% of them seen only once. General study findings and limits: Matches to VDJdb favored anti-spike CD8 responses and missed private and CD4 specificities.

This clonotype was detected ten times or more. No antigen is known for it. V lost 3 bases to trimming and J lost 5 bases; unmatched junction nucleotides: 2. CDR3 length: 14 residues. Looked up from germline, CDR1 is SGHKS and CDR2 is YYEKEE (reference sequence). The specimen sequenced was whole blood. The chain has TRBV5-5 and TRBJ1-5, with 10 nucleotides matching TRBD1. The receptor comes from an adult who was a healthcare worker with PCR-confirmed SARS-CoV-2 infection or an uninfected control (not recorded which). CDR3 nucleotides: TGTGCCAGCAGCTACGGACAGGGGGATCAGCCCCAGCATTTT. Translating gives CASSYGQGDQPQHF. The complete variable domain, with remaining parts taken from reference TRBV5-5 and TRBJ1-5, reads DAGVTQSPTHLIKTRGQQVTLRCSPISGHKSVSWYQQVLGQGPQFIFQYYEKEERGRGNFPDRFSARQFPNYSSELNVNALLLGDSALYLCASSYGQGDQPQHFGDGTRLSIL.